This T cell receptor (beta chain) was recorded in a study of T cells in Graves' hyperthyroidism and ophthalmopathy. This clonotype was picked up many times. Its antigen is unidentified. Amplification targeted TCR beta CDR3 regions from RNA transcripts. HTBI primers drove first-round RT-PCR of the TCR CDR3. MiXCR was run by TCRdb on the multiplex PCR reads, yielding one entry per CDR3 protein. This sample carries fewer than 450,000 distinct CDR3 sequences, roughly a sixth of them seen once, and the ten largest clones take 30% to 40%. Study-wide findings and caveats: Blood samples included most of the expanded thyroid clonotypes exceeding 0.001.

The study excluded patients with uncontrolled infection, other autoimmune disease, pregnancy or lactation. The trim removed 6 bases at V and 2 bases at J, leaving 7 bases unmatched. Looked up from germline, CDR1 is MDHEN and CDR2 is SYDVKM. This CDR3 has 14 residues. Sample: blood. The clonotype was recovered from a woman aged 25 to 39 with Graves' hyperthyroidism that later progressed to Graves' ophthalmopathy. V gene TRBV28 combines with J gene TRBJ2-7, with 7 positions matching TRBD1. CDR3 sequence: CASRRTGLAYEQYF. The DNA for the CDR3 is TGTGCCAGCAGACGGACAGGCTTAGCCTACGAGCAGTACTTC.